The 32 T cell receptor beta chains presented below share a single source sample, sequenced in a study of vaccination effects on CD4 cells after COVID-19. Clones were sequenced by immunoSEQ multiplex PCR, and TCRdb holds only the in-frame ones, with some missing. The sample includes 60,000 to 80,000 clones, over 70% of them seen just once. Isolation of CD4+ T cells took place after less than 12 days of culture. It was two doses of either the BNT162b2 or mRNA-1273 vaccine that participants received. Their recognized antigens are unknown. Material: CD4+ T cells from PBMCs cultured without peptide, obtained after COVID-19 vaccination. The receptors were gathered from a human donor who received a COVID-19 vaccine.

The V and J genes are TRBV11-1 and TRBJ2-5; 7 bases map to TRBD1. Germline V gene lookup returns CDR1 SGHAT and CDR2 FQDESV (reference sequence). With V trimmed by 5 bases and J by 0 bases, 6 bases remained unmatched. CDR3 length: 15 residues. The CDR3 here is CASSLTQGYQETQYF. DNA for the CDR3: TGTGCCAGCAGCCTGACACAGGGGTACCAAGAGACCCAGTACTTC.

The chain has TRBV9 and TRBJ2-3, with D hard to call. The V gene lost 4 bases and the J gene lost 0 bases, with 9 bases spanning the gap. Germline CDR1 SGDLS, CDR2 YYNGEE. The CDR3 is 14 residues long. The chain's CDR3 is CASSPTVSTDTQYF. CDR3 nucleotides: TGTGCCAGCAGCCCCACCGTCAGCACAGATACGCAGTATTTT.

This clone was detected once. J is TRBJ2-5 and V is TRBV24-1; TRBD1 aligns across 8 bases. CDR3 size: 18 residues. Germline V gene data show CDR1 as KGHDR and CDR2 as SFDVKD. V shed 0 bases and J 5 bases; nucleotides not matched to a gene: 13. The CDR3 protein is CATSDLPGTGQLEETQYF. CDR3 coding DNA: TGTGCCACCAGTGATTTGCCCGGGACAGGTCAGCTGGAGGAGACCCAGTACTTC.

The V and J genes are TRBV5-1 and TRBJ2-5; tentatively, D is TRBD1 or TRBD2 (5 bases each). V was trimmed by 1 base and J by 4 bases, leaving 11 bases between them. CDR1 is SGHRS, CDR2 YFSETQ, per germline. This CDR3 has 14 residues. CDR3 sequence reads: CASSLNPGTETQYF. CDR3 sequence (DNA): TGCGCCAGCAGCTTGAACCCGGGGACAGAGACCCAGTACTTC.

The chain carries TRBV25-1 and TRBJ1-1; D uncertain. The CDR3 runs to 13 residues. The V gene's germline CDR1 is MGHDK and CDR2 SYGVNS. Trimming shortened V by 0 bases and J by 7 bases, and 9 bases separated the two germline ends. The CDR3 sequence: CASSEYIWGEAFF. Here the CDR3 DNA reads TGTGCCAGCAGTGAATATATATGGGGTGAAGCTTTCTTT.

This chain connects TRBV5-4 to TRBJ2-5, with 7 bases lining up with TRBD2. Germline trimming cut 0 bases from V and 4 bases from J; bases unmatched to any gene: 3. The CDR3 totals 14 residues. Germline lookup yields CDR1 SGHNT and CDR2 YYREEE (reference sequence). The CDR3 sequence: CASSLEGRVETQYF. In DNA, the CDR3 is TGTGCCAGCAGCTTGGAGGGGAGGGTAGAGACCCAGTACTTC.

V and J are TRBV28 and TRBJ2-7; 12 bases align to TRBD1. Per the germline V gene, CDR1 is MDHEN and CDR2 is SYDVKM. CDR3 length: 16 residues. Trimming cost V 4 bases and J 5 bases; bases outside gene matches: 9. The CDR3 DNA sequence: TGTGCCAGCAGTTCTACCGGGACAGGGGGCTACCACGAGCAGTACGTC. As protein: CASSSTGTGGYHEQYV.

The chain recombines TRBV7-9 with TRBJ2-1; 12 nucleotides line up with TRBD1. The CDR3 is made up of 19 amino acids. Looked up from germline, CDR1 is SEHNR and CDR2 is FQNEAQ (reference sequence). V was clipped by 8 bases and J by 0 bases; unmatched bases: 14. CDR3 in amino acids: CASEPPGQGASSSYNEQFF. The CDR3 DNA reads TGTGCCAGCGAGCCCCCGGGACAGGGGGCCTCCAGCTCCTACAATGAGCAGTTCTTC.

The chain employs TRBV4-2 and TRBJ2-6; 7 bases map to TRBD2. Germline V gene data show CDR1 as LGHNA and CDR2 as YNFKEQ. V dropped 1 base and J dropped 2; count of bases not matched to a gene: 2. The CDR3 runs 16 residues. The CDR3 loop reads CASSQGAGPGANVLTF. The CDR3 nucleotides read TGTGCCAGCAGCCAAGGAGCGGGACCTGGGGCCAACGTCCTGACTTTC.

The chain is built from TRBV30 and TRBJ2-1, with 10 bases lining up with TRBD2. Unmatched junction bases numbered 7, after V lost 2 bases and J lost 9 bases. The CDR3 is 14 residues long. Germline V gene lookup returns CDR1 GTSNPN and CDR2 SVGIG (reference sequence). CDR3 amino acids: CAWSRSGGVVEQFF. Written as DNA, the CDR3 is TGTGCCTGGAGTAGGAGCGGGGGGGTCGTTGAGCAGTTCTTC.

The V and J genes are TRBV7-2 and TRBJ2-5, with a tentative D call TRBD2 (5 bases). The V gene lost 4 bases and the J gene lost 5 bases, with 11 bases spanning the gap. Germline CDR1 and CDR2: SGHTA and FQGNSA. CDR3 size: 13 residues. CDR3 nucleotide sequence: TGTGCCAGCAGCTACGTACTAGGGGAGACCCAGTACTTC. This sequence encodes CASSYVLGETQYF.

This chain connects TRBV18 to TRBJ1-1, with a possible D match to TRBD1 (5 bases). The CDR3 is 14 residues long. With 2 bases removed from V and 3 bases from J, the gap between germline ends came to 10 bases. Germline V lookup: CDR1 KGHSH, CDR2 LQKENI. The CDR3 reads CASSPRQGDTEAFF. CDR3 nucleotides: TGTGCCAGCTCACCAAGGCAGGGAGACACTGAAGCTTTCTTT.

Here the CDR3 DNA reads TGTGCCAGCAGCACAAACTATATTGGACAGGGGAAGAAAGAGACCCAGTACTTC. Protein sequence: CASSTNYIGQGKKETQYF. The chain has TRBV7-9 and TRBJ2-5; TRBD1 agrees at 9 bases. This CDR3 spans 18 amino acids. The trim removed 5 bases at V and 3 bases at J, leaving 16 bases unmatched. From germline, CDR1 is SEHNR and CDR2 FQNEAQ (reference sequence).

This clone has only a few counts. CDR3 sequence: CASSTPDHYGYTF. CDR3 DNA sequence: TGTGCCAGTAGTACCCCGGACCACTATGGCTACACCTTC. The chain couples TRBV19 to TRBJ1-2; D remains ambiguous. Trimming left V 4 bases short and J 3 bases short, with 9 bases between. Germline CDR1 LNHDA, CDR2 SQIVND (reference sequence). This CDR3 contains 13 residues.

V and J are TRBV18 and TRBJ1-2; D remains unclear. The V gene's germline CDR1 is KGHSH and CDR2 LQKENI. There are 15 residues in the CDR3. Trimming removed 3 bases at V and 2 bases at J, with 13 bases between. CDR3 sequence (DNA): TGTGCCAGCTCACCGGCCTTCGAACCCAACTATGGCTACACCTTC. Translated: CASSPAFEPNYGYTF.

This clone was seen a handful of times. The V and J genes are TRBV12-3 or TRBV12-4 and TRBJ1-1; 7 bases agree with TRBD1. V lost 3 bases to trimming and J lost 7 bases; unmatched junction nucleotides: 5. The CDR3 covers 13 residues. The CDR3 spells CASSFGTANEAFF. As DNA, the CDR3 is TGTGCCAGCAGTTTCGGGACAGCTAATGAAGCTTTCTTT.

This chain connects TRBV21-1 to TRBJ2-7. TRBV21-1 has pseudogene status. The CDR3 spans 16 residues. In DNA form, the CDR3 reads TGTGCCAGCAGCTCCCGTCCGGGACCCAGCTCCTACGAGCAGTACGTC. This codes for CASSSRPGPSSYEQYV.

The V call is TRBV6-2 or TRBV6-3, the J call TRBJ2-2; D unclear. This CDR3 spans 14 amino acids. CDR1 is MNHEY and CDR2 is SVGEGT in the germline V gene. The V gene lost 6 bases and the J gene lost 1 base, with 9 bases spanning the gap. CDR3 protein: CASSGSLNTGELFF. The CDR3 region has the DNA TGTGCCAGCAGCGGGTCCCTGAACACCGGGGAGCTGTTTTTT.

V gene TRBV12-5 combines with J gene TRBJ1-5; 7 nucleotides match TRBD1. CDR1 LGHNT and CDR2 FRNRAP come from the germline V gene. V lost 8 bases to trimming and J lost 6 bases; unmatched junction nucleotides: 7. This CDR3 is built from 13 residues. The CDR3 protein is CASHRGSGQPQHF. The CDR3 DNA sequence: TGTGCTAGTCACAGGGGATCGGGTCAGCCCCAGCATTTT.

The rearrangement links TRBV19 to TRBJ1-2; no firm D call. The CDR3 runs 15 residues. From germline, CDR1 is LNHDA and CDR2 SQIVND (reference sequence). Trimming stripped 3 bases from V and 2 bases from J, with 13 bases between. CDR3 residues: CASSITIRENYGYTF. As DNA, the CDR3 is TGTGCCAGTAGTATCACAATTCGGGAGAACTATGGCTACACCTTC.

The chain links TRBV5-1 to TRBJ2-5, with D tentatively TRBD1 (6 bases). The V gene's germline CDR1 is SGHRS and CDR2 YFSETQ. The germline V and J ends were trimmed by 4 bases and 5 bases, with 18 bases remaining between them. The length of the CDR3 is 15 residues. As DNA, the CDR3 is TGCGCCAGCAGCCCCAACGCAGGGGTCTTGGAGACCCAGTACTTC. Protein: CASSPNAGVLETQYF.

V gene TRBV4-1 combines with J gene TRBJ1-3; D not certain. Per the germline V gene, CDR1 is MGHRA and CDR2 is YSYEKL. The V and J ends lost 2 bases and 0 bases respectively, with 8 bases between them. The CDR3 loop spans 15 amino acids. The CDR3 DNA reads as TGCGCCAGCAGCCAACCAACCTCCTCTGGAAACACCATATATTTT. This encodes CASSQPTSSGNTIYF.

This clone was detected only a few times. This chain uses TRBV6-5 with TRBJ1-3; D remains ambiguous. Germline assignment: CDR1 MNHEY and CDR2 SVGAGI. This CDR3 has 14 amino acids. The ends were cut back, 2 bases at V and 3 bases at J, with 8 bases in the middle. CDR3 region: CASSYTRYGNTIYF. In DNA, the CDR3 is TGTGCCAGCAGTTACACACGCTATGGAAACACCATATATTTT.

The chain is built from TRBV7-8 and TRBJ2-5, with 7 bases matching TRBD2. Germline V gives CDR1 SGHVS, CDR2 FQNEAQ. Germline trimming cut 5 bases from V and 3 bases from J; bases unmatched to any gene: 12. This CDR3 region has 16 residues. CDR3 DNA: TGTGCCAGCAGCCCAAGAAGGTCTCTAGCGGAAGAGACCCAGTACTTC. It translates to CASSPRRSLAEETQYF.

The chain has TRBV6-5 and TRBJ1-3, with 7 bases identical to TRBD1. The CDR3 spans 14 residues. The germline V gene has CDR1 MNHEY and CDR2 SVGAGI. With V trimmed by 6 bases and J by 8 bases, 10 bases remained unmatched. The CDR3 bases are TGTGCCAGCAGACGTACACAGGGGCGTGACACCATATATTTT. Its protein is CASRRTQGRDTIYF.

J is TRBJ2-5 and V is TRBV10-1, with D hard to call. The length of the CDR3 is 13 residues. Germline V CDR1 and CDR2: WNHNN, SYGVQD (reference sequence). Trimming removed 3 bases from V and 5 bases from J, with 10 bases in between. The CDR3 nucleotides are TGCGCCAGCAGTGATGGCCAACTGGAGACCCAGTACTTC. It translates to CASSDGQLETQYF.

The rearrangement joins TRBV15 to TRBJ2-5; 11 bases match TRBD2. The CDR3 extends over 18 amino acids. J lost 5 bases, V lost 1 base, and 12 bases had no gene match. The germline V gene has CDR1 LNHNV and CDR2 YYDKDF (reference sequence). CDR3 region: CATSRGASGLAGGETQYF. Here the CDR3 DNA reads TGTGCCACCAGCAGAGGGGCGTCTGGACTAGCGGGCGGTGAGACCCAGTACTTC.

The chain joins TRBV10-1 to TRBJ2-5; no firm D call. Germline V gene lookup returns CDR1 WNHNN and CDR2 SYGVQD (reference sequence). V was shortened by 0 bases and J by 1 base, with 6 bases between the two germline ends. This CDR3 is 14 amino acids long. CDR3 coding DNA: TGCGCCAGCAGTGAGTCGGCAGTCCAAGAGACCCAGTACTTC. Translating gives CASSESAVQETQYF.

The chain combines TRBV19 with TRBJ1-2; weak D call: TRBD1 (5 bases). Germline V CDR1 and CDR2: LNHDA, SQIVND (reference sequence). V dropped 7 bases and J dropped 3 bases, with 15 bases sitting between them. This CDR3 is 14 amino acids long. CDR3 nucleotides: TGTGCCAGTACTTCACTGGGGGAGGACTATGGCTACACCTTC. As protein: CASTSLGEDYGYTF. Together with reference TRBV19 and TRBJ1-2, the CDR3 gives the full variable domain: DGGITQSPKYLFRKEGQNVTLSCEQNLNHDAMYWYRQDPGQGLRLIYYSQIVNDFQKGDIAEGYSVSREKKESFPLTVTSAQKNPTAFYLCASTSLGEDYGYTFGSGTRLTVV.

The rearrangement uses TRBV7-2 and TRBJ2-1; a possible D gene is TRBD2 (5 bases). The CDR3 extends over 17 amino acids. Germline V lookup: CDR1 SGHTA, CDR2 FQGNSA. The germline V and J ends were trimmed by 5 bases and 0 bases, with 17 bases remaining between them. CDR3 residues: CASSPRLRGPSYNEQFF. DNA for the CDR3: TGTGCCAGCAGCCCTCGACTCCGGGGTCCCTCCTACAATGAGCAGTTCTTC.

This clone was seen once. The chain carries TRBV6-5 and TRBJ2-2, with D unclear. The germline V gene encodes CDR1 MNHEY and CDR2 SVGAGI. This CDR3 contains 15 residues. V lost 7 bases to trimming and J lost 1 base, with 13 bases between them. CDR3 nucleotide sequence: TGTGCCAGCACCGACGGATTATTGAACACCGGGGAGCTGTTTTTT. It codes for CASTDGLLNTGELFF.

This clone came up once. The V and J genes are TRBV3-1 (or the pseudogene TRBV3-2) and TRBJ2-2; TRBD1 matches at 7 bases. Germline V CDR1 and CDR2: LGHDT, YNNKEL (reference sequence). The trim removed 3 bases at V and 4 bases at J, leaving 5 bases unmatched. CDR3 size: 15 residues. The CDR3 region has the DNA TGTGCCAGCAGCCATTGGGACAGAGGCACCGGGGAGCTGTTTTTT. It translates to CASSHWDRGTGELFF.